The text below deals with one TCR beta chain. Its specificity is not known. This entry is derived from a study of cytomegalovirus exposure and HLA in healthy donors. Study results and caveats: The authors later linked a missense DCLRE1C variant to TCR beta V- and J-gene trimming. Common viral pathogens were later found to be apparently linked to several of the most significant clusters.

With 60 Vbeta and 13 Jbeta primers, the PCR was carried out. Original methodology: An analysis performed later counted 60 million to 90 million unique TCR beta chains (around 9.9 million of them shared). The data were produced by immunoSEQ multiplex PCR, yet TCRdb's version contains in-frame clones alone and is incomplete. D and trimming were read from the DNA, whereas the V and J calls and clone size are those reported in that table. The table has 120,000 or so clones, around three quarters seen once; the top ten hold approximately 10%. Unmatched junction bases numbered 7, after V lost 4 bases and J lost 5 bases. The CDR3 consists of 14 residues. CDR1 is MGHRA and CDR2 is YSYEKL in the germline V gene.

This chain joins TRBV4-1 and TRBJ2-5; 7 nucleotides match TRBD2. The sequence was obtained from a man in his thirties or forties in good health and CMV-seropositive. Material: PBMCs. The CDR3 loop is CASSRLLGGETQYF. CDR3 DNA sequence: TGCGCCAGCAGCCGCCTCCTGGGGGGGGAGACCCAGTACTTC.